The clone carrying this T cell receptor beta chain is classed as medium-sized. The repertoire came from unfractionated whole blood and reflected all unsorted peripheral T cells. V gave up 6 bases and J gave up 7 bases, with 10 bases separating them. Germline V CDR1 and CDR2: MNHNY, SVGAGI (reference sequence). This CDR3 comprises 12 residues. The data derive from a study of HIV-infected patients and healthy controls. About 540 ng RNA was reverse transcribed with alpha and beta constant-region primers. Alpha and beta chain libraries were made separately by chain-specific third strand synthesis with multiplexing indices. TCRdb redid the calling of the 5' RACE reads with MiXCR, one entry per CDR3 protein. The sample includes approximately 6,000 distinct CDR3 sequences, about 10% of them seen just once.

The specimen was blood, collected before antiretroviral therapy. The chain links TRBV6-6 to TRBJ2-1; tentatively, D is TRBD2 (5 bases). The sequence derives from an adult with HIV infection. The DNA of the CDR3 is TGTGCCAGCAGCCGGACTTCTAATGAGCAGTTCTTC. This translates into CASSRTSNEQFF.